This TCR beta chain was captured in a study of T cell changes during pregnancy in multiple sclerosis. The protocol was immunoSEQ multiplex PCR, while the TCRdb copy is restricted to in-frame clones and leaves out a portion. The data contain around 63,000 clones, 91% of them seen just once; the ten biggest clones take up 2.2%. There are 13 residues in the CDR3. Germline lookup yields CDR1 LNHNV and CDR2 YYDKDF (reference sequence). Trimming took 5 bases from V and 3 from J, leaving 11 bases between them. The input for sequencing was peripheral blood, taken in the third trimester of pregnancy. The V call is TRBV15, the J call TRBJ2-7; possibly TRBD2 for D (5 bases). This sequence was found in a female donor in good health, enrolled as a control in a pregnancy study. In nucleotides, the CDR3 is TGTGCCACCAGCTCCCCGGGGATCTACGAGCAGTACTTC. Its protein is CATSSPGIYEQYF.